This T cell receptor (beta chain) stems from a study of blood T cell repertoires in COVID-19. Across the study: Acute and convalescent COVID-19 specimens originated in the United States, Italy and Spain.

The CDR3 extends over 14 amino acids. The germline gives CDR1 SGHVS, CDR2 FQNEAQ. V was clipped by 8 bases and J by 0 bases, with 11 bases between them. Per the original methods: Counts of nucleated cells, estimated from reference gene primer amplification, were obtained. This table comes from immunoSEQ multiplex PCR, and its TCRdb copy is limited to in-frame clones, with some not included. That table gives V, J and clone size, and the DNA gave D and trimming. Here the sample spans over 250,000 clones, approximately 89% being singletons. Sequencing input: peripheral blood. The gene calls are TRBV7-8 and TRBJ1-3; no clear D. This TCR derives from an older woman with acute or convalescent COVID-19. CDR3 DNA sequence: TGTGCCAGCTCGGGAACGAGCTCTGGAAACACCATATATTTT. Residues: CASSGTSSGNTIYF.